The sequence of this T cell receptor (beta chain) was determined in a study of metastatic and nonmetastatic thyroid tumors. Germline CDR1 reads ENHRY; CDR2 reads SYGVKD. Between the trimmed V and J ends, which lost 11 bases and 0 bases, there was a span of 14 bases. This CDR3 is 14 amino acids long. This clone was detected a few times. Using MiXCR, TCRdb re-called clones from the PCR reads. Among around 16,000 clones listed, 15% to 19% were seen once. Thyroid surgery took place with no prior treatment in any patient. The clonotype comes from a female donor with papillary thyroid cancer or a benign thyroid nodule (not recorded which). Some clones in this sample may be carry-over from other donors' samples. The chain has TRBV10-3 and TRBJ1-5; D unresolved. The sample was blood. In nucleotides, the CDR3 is TGTGCCTCAGATACAGCCGATAGCAATCAGCCCCAGCATTTT. It codes for CASDTADSNQPQHF.